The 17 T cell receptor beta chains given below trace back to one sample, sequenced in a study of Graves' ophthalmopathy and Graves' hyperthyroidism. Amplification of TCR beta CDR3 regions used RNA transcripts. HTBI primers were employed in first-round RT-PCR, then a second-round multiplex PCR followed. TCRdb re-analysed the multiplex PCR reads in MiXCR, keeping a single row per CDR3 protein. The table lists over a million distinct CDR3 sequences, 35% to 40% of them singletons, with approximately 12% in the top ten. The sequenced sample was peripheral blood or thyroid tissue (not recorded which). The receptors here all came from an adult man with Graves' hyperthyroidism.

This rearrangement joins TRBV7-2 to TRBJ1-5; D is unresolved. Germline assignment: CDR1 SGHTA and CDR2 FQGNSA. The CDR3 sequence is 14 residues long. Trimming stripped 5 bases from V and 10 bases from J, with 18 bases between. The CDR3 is CASSPFDRLGPQHF. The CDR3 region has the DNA TGTGCCAGCAGCCCGTTTGACCGACTAGGTCCCCAGCATTTT.

CDR3: CASSLWDTREQYF. DNA for the CDR3: TGTGCCAGCAGCCTCTGGGACACTCGCGAGCAGTACTTC. The V gene is TRBV12-3 or TRBV12-4, the J gene TRBJ2-7; TRBD1 might be the D (6 bases). V lost 6 bases and J 6 bases, leaving 15 bases between the germline ends. CDR3 length: 13 residues.

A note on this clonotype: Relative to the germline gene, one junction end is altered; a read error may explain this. For the CDR3, the DNA is TGTGCCAGCAGTCCGACTAGCGGGAGTATGGGCTCCTACGGGCAGTACTTC. Its translation is CASSPTSGSMGSYGQYF. This chain links TRBV5-4 with TRBJ2-7; 12 bases match TRBD2. This CDR3 spans 17 amino acids. The germline CDR1 and CDR2 sequences are SGHNT and YYREEE (reference sequence).

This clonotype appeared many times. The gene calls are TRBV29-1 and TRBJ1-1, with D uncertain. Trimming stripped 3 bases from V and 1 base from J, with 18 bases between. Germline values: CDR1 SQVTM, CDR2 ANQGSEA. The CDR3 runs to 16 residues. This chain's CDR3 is CSVEFGQYLSNTEAFF. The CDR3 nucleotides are TGCAGCGTTGAGTTTGGTCAGTACCTATCGAACACTGAAGCTTTCTTT.

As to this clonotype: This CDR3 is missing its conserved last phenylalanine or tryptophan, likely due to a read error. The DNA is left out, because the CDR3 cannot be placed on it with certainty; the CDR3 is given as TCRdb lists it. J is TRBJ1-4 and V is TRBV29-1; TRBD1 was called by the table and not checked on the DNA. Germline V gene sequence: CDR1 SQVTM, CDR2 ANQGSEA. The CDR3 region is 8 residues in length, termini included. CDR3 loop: CSVDREGY.

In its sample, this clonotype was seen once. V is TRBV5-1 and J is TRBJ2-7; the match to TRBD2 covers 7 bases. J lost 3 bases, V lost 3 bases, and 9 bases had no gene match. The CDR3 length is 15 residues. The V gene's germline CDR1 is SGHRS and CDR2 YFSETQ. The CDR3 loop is CASSSGAGTNYEQYF. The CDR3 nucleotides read TGCGCCAGCAGCTCCGGGGCAGGGACTAACTACGAGCAGTACTTC.

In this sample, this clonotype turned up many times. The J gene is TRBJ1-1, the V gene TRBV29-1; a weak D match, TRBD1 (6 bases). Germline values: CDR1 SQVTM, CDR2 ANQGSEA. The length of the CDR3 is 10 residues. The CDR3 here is CRAGETEAFF. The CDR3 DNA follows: TGCAGGGCAGGGGAGACTGAAGCTTTCTTT.

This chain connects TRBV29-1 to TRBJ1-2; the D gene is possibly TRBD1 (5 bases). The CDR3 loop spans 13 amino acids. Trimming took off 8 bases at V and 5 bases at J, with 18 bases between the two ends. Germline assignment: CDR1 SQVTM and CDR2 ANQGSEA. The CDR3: CSSRGGLGYGYTF. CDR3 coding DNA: TGCAGCTCTCGCGGGGGTTTGGGTTATGGCTACACCTTC.

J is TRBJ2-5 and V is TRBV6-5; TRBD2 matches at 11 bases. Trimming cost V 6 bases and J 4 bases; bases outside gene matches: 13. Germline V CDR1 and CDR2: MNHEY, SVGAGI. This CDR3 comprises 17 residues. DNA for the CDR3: TGTGCCAGCAGGTACCGACTAGCGGGGATTGCCAGAGAGACCCAGTACTTC. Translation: CASRYRLAGIARETQYF.

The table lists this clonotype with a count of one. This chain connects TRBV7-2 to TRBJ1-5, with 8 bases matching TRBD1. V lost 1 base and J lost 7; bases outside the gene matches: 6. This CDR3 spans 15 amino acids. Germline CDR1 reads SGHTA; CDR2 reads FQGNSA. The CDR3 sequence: CASSLVATGGQPQHF. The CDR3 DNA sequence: TGTGCCAGCAGCTTAGTCGCAACAGGGGGACAGCCCCAGCATTTT.

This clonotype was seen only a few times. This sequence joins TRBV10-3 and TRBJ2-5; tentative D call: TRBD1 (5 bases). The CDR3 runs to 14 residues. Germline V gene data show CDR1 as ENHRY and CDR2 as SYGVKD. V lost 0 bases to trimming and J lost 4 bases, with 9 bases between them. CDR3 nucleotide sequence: TGTGCCATCAGTGAGTCGGCAGGGCCAGAGACCCAGTACTTC. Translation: CAISESAGPETQYF.

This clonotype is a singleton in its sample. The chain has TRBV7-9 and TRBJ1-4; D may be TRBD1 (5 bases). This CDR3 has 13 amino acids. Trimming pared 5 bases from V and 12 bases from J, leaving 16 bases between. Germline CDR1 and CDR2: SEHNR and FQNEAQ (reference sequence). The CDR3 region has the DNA TGTGCCAGCAGCCCTCGGGGGACCTACGAACTGTTTTTT. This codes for CASSPRGTYELFF.

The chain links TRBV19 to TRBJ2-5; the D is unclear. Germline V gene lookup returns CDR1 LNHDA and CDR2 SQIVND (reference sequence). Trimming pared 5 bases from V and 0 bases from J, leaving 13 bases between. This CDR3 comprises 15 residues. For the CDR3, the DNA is TGTGCCAGTAGTGGGCCAAATGAGTACCAAGAGACCCAGTACTTC. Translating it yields CASSGPNEYQETQYF.

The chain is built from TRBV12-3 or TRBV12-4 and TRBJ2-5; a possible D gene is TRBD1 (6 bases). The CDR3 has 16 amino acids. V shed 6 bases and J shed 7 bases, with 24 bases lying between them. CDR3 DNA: TGTGCCAGCAGCCAAGGTCAGGGGAGTTGTCTTGGGACCCAGTACTTC. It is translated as CASSQGQGSCLGTQYF.

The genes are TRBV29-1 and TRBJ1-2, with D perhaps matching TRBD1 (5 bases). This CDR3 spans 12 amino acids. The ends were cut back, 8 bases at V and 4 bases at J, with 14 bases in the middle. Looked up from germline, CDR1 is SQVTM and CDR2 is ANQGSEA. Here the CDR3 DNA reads TGCAGCCTAGGGACGGAAACCTATGGCTACACCTTC. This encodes CSLGTETYGYTF.

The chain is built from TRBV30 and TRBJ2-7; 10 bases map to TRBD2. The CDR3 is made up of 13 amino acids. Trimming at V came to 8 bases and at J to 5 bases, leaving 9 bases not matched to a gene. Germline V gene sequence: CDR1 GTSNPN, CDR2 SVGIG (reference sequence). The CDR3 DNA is TGTGCCGGACAGCGGGAGGGCGGGGACGAGCAGTACTTC. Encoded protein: CAGQREGGDEQYF.

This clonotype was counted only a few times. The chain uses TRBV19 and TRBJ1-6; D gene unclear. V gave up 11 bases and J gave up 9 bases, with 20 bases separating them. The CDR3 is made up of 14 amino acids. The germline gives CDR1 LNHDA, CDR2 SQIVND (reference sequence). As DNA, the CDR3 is TGTGCCTGGAGTGTAGGAGGGTTTGGTTCACCCCTCCACTTT. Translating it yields CAWSVGGFGSPLHF.